These 7 T cell receptor beta chains share one sample of origin, sequenced in a study of T-cell memory formation after mild COVID-19. From the 5' RACE reads, TCRdb called clonotypes with MiXCR, one entry per CDR3 protein. The sample carries 190,000 or so distinct CDR3 sequences, about 21% recorded once. Material for sequencing was PBMCs or a T cell subset sorted from them (not recorded which). The source of these receptors is an adult woman who had mild COVID-19 (a few samples of this study predate the infection). Cell type and time point are not known.

In this sample, this clonotype turned up a few times. V is TRBV13 and J is TRBJ2-3; 9 bases map to TRBD2. The CDR3 spans 16 residues. V dropped 1 base and J dropped 4; count of bases not matched to a gene: 6. Looked up from germline, CDR1 is PRHDT and CDR2 is FYEKMQ (reference sequence). The CDR3 loop is CASSLVSSGTADTQYF. In DNA, the CDR3 is TGTGCCAGCAGCTTAGTCTCTAGCGGGACGGCAGATACGCAGTATTTT.

This chain uses TRBV29-1 with TRBJ1-1, with 7 bases that match TRBD1. Germline trimming cut 5 bases from V and 4 bases from J; bases unmatched to any gene: 4. The length of the CDR3 is 12 residues. Germline assignment: CDR1 SQVTM and CDR2 ANQGSEA. The CDR3 region is CSVPSGGTEAFF. CDR3 sequence (DNA): TGCAGCGTTCCTTCAGGGGGCACTGAAGCTTTCTTT.

This rearrangement joins TRBV4-1 to TRBJ2-1; D may be TRBD2 (6 bases). V lost 4 bases and J 3 bases, leaving 10 bases between the germline ends. Germline CDR1 reads MGHRA; CDR2 reads YSYEKL. CDR3 size: 14 residues. In nucleotides, the CDR3 is TGCGCCAGCAGCCGGGCTAGCGACTACAATGAGCAGTTCTTC. Its translation: CASSRASDYNEQFF.

This rearrangement joins TRBV7-9 to TRBJ1-1, with 7 bases fitting TRBD1. The CDR3 runs to 11 residues. Germline values: CDR1 SEHNR, CDR2 FQNEAQ (reference sequence). With 6 bases clipped from V and 8 bases from J, the junction kept 3 bases outside the gene matches. The CDR3 sequence: CASRPGGEAFF. CDR3 nucleotides: TGTGCCAGCAGGCCAGGGGGGGAAGCTTTCTTT.

This clonotype was recorded a few times. The V gene is TRBV24-1, the J gene TRBJ2-7; no firm D call. The germline V gene encodes CDR1 KGHDR and CDR2 SFDVKD. The CDR3 length is 14 residues. Trimming shortened V by 6 bases and J by 2 bases, and 13 bases separated the two germline ends. CDR3 protein: CATSYGQNPYEQYF. CDR3 bases: TGTGCCACCAGTTATGGGCAGAACCCCTACGAGCAGTACTTC.

The V gene is TRBV7-3, the J gene TRBJ1-1; TRBD1 might be the D (5 bases). The CDR3 runs 16 residues. V lost 0 bases and J lost 4, with 15 bases in between. Germline CDR1 reads SGHTA; CDR2 reads FQGTGA. DNA for the CDR3: TGTGCCAGCAGCTTAACGGTAGGGCAGGGCCCCACTGAAGCTTTCTTT. This codes for CASSLTVGQGPTEAFF.

A few counts support this clonotype. V is TRBV5-4 and J is TRBJ2-3; D call uncertain. Trimming cost V 0 bases and J 0 bases, with 5 bases left between them. The CDR3 is made up of 14 amino acids. Looked up from germline, CDR1 is SGHNT and CDR2 is YYREEE (reference sequence). CDR3 nucleotide sequence: TGTGCCAGCAGCTTGGGAGAGAGCACAGATACGCAGTATTTT. Translation: CASSLGESTDTQYF.